This T cell receptor beta chain came from a study of technical replicates of blood from a handful of donors. CDR3 length: 16 residues. With 0 bases removed from V and 7 bases from J, the gap between germline ends came to 16 bases. Germline V lookup: CDR1 SGHVS, CDR2 FQNEAQ. Using immunoSEQ multiplex PCR, the repertoire was profiled, and TCRdb retains in-frame clones only, with some absent. The profile shows fewer than 95,000 clones, about 91% of them singletons. This chain uses TRBV7-8 with TRBJ2-1; maybe TRBD2 (6 bases). The sequence was obtained from a human donor in good health. The source material was T cells isolated from PBMCs. CDR3 sequence: CASSLAQPSVGNEQFF. DNA for the CDR3: TGTGCCAGCAGCTTAGCTCAGCCTAGCGTGGGGAATGAGCAGTTCTTC.